The 21 T cell receptor beta chains listed next were all sequenced from one sample in a study of T cell repertoires in cytomegalovirus infection. These receptors' antigens are unknown. TCRdb passed the reads through MiXCR, listing each CDR3 protein once. The data contain 300,000 to 400,000 distinct CDR3 sequences, just under 30% of them singletons. The sample here was cultured PBMCs, taken from culture after CMV antigen stimulation. These receptors came from a human donor in good health (CMV status not recorded). Some clones in this sample may be carry-over from other donors' samples.

CDR3 region: CASSYDGNSPLHF. The CDR3 DNA sequence: TGTGCCAGCAGTTACGACGGTAATTCACCCCTCCACTTT. The gene calls are TRBV6-5 and TRBJ1-6; the D is unclear. Germline V gene data show CDR1 as MNHEY and CDR2 as SVGAGI. There are 13 residues in the CDR3. V lost 2 bases to trimming and J lost 6 bases, with 5 bases between them.

The chain uses TRBV7-2 and TRBJ1-2; the D gene is possibly TRBD1 (6 bases). The germline V gene encodes CDR1 SGHTA and CDR2 FQGNSA. The CDR3 runs to 15 residues. V dropped 1 base and J dropped 3 bases, with 12 bases sitting between them. The CDR3 region is CASSLGQVFDYGYTF. Here the CDR3 DNA reads TGTGCCAGCAGCTTAGGACAGGTTTTCGACTATGGCTACACCTTC.

This clonotype has at least ten counts. The chain joins TRBV4-2 to TRBJ1-2, with 8 bases lining up with TRBD1. The CDR3 has 17 amino acids. V was clipped by 1 base and J by 4 bases; unmatched bases: 11. The germline V gene has CDR1 LGHNA and CDR2 YNFKEQ. In DNA form, the CDR3 reads TGTGCCAGCAGCCAAGCTACGGGTCCGGGACAGGTCTATGGCTACACCTTC. It translates to CASSQATGPGQVYGYTF.

This clonotype was counted once. The chain employs TRBV12-3 or TRBV12-4 and TRBJ1-5; the D is unclear. V dropped 3 bases and J dropped 5 bases, with 11 bases sitting between them. The CDR3 loop spans 14 amino acids. The CDR3: CASSFGGTYQPQHF. The CDR3 nucleotides read TGTGCCAGCAGTTTTGGCGGAACTTATCAGCCCCAGCATTTT.

The chain employs TRBV7-9 and TRBJ2-2, with D uncertain. There are 12 residues in the CDR3. V gave up 7 bases and J gave up 2 bases, with 5 bases separating them. Germline CDR1 and CDR2: SEHNR and FQNEAQ (reference sequence). The CDR3 sequence: CASIPNTGELFF. The CDR3 region has the DNA TGTGCCAGCATCCCCAACACCGGGGAGCTGTTTTTT.

This clonotype was seen more than once but under ten times. The genes are TRBV20-1 and TRBJ2-7, with TRBD2 as a possible D gene (7 bases). Deletions cut 3 bases from V and 6 bases from J, with 18 bases between. The CDR3 consists of 14 residues. Germline loops: CDR1 DFQATT, CDR2 SNEGSKA (reference sequence). Here the CDR3 reads CSASWGGAAGEQYF. CDR3 DNA sequence: TGCAGTGCTAGTTGGGGGGGGGCCGCGGGCGAGCAGTACTTC.

The J gene is TRBJ2-5, the V gene TRBV7-2; TRBD2 matches 8 bases. This CDR3 contains 14 residues. The V gene end was trimmed by 7 bases and the J gene end by 5 bases; junction bases not matched to a gene: 9. Germline-derived CDR1 and CDR2 are SGHTA and FQGNSA. DNA of the CDR3: TGTGCCAGCACCTTTAGCGGGGCGAAGGAGACCCAGTACTTC. Protein sequence: CASTFSGAKETQYF.

This chain joins TRBV4-1 and TRBJ2-1; the D is unclear. The CDR3 contains 13 residues. Trimming removed 1 base at V and 7 bases at J, with 8 bases between. Germline CDR1 is MGHRA and CDR2 is YSYEKL. The CDR3 region has the DNA TGCGCCAGCAGCCAAGTAGCTGCAAATGAGCAGTTCTTC. Its translation: CASSQVAANEQFF.

This clonotype has at least ten counts. The chain combines TRBV5-1 with TRBJ1-4; TRBD1 is a possible D gene (6 bases). Between the trimmed V and J ends, which lost 2 bases and 3 bases, there was a span of 11 bases. This CDR3 is 15 amino acids long. Per germline, CDR1 SGHRS and CDR2 YFSETQ. The CDR3 DNA is TGCGCCAGCAGCTTTGGGGGGGGCTCTAATGAAAAACTGTTTTTT. Translated: CASSFGGGSNEKLFF.

This chain links TRBV29-1 with TRBJ1-2, with 11 bases lining up with TRBD1. The trim removed 5 bases at V and 3 bases at J, leaving 5 bases unmatched. This CDR3 spans 14 amino acids. CDR1 and CDR2 (germline): SQVTM, ANQGSEA. CDR3: CSVQRDRGDYGYTF. The CDR3 DNA reads TGCAGCGTTCAGCGGGACAGGGGGGACTATGGCTACACCTTC.

CDR3 loop: CASSAVGAGEQFF. CDR3 in DNA: TGTGCCAGCAGCGCGGTGGGGGCGGGTGAGCAGTTCTTC. V usage is TRBV7-9 and J usage is TRBJ2-1; a weak D match, TRBD1 (6 bases). Germline CDR1 SEHNR, CDR2 FQNEAQ (reference sequence). This CDR3 is built from 13 residues. Trimming removed 5 bases from V and 9 bases from J, with 14 bases in between.

This clonotype was seen a handful of times. The chain employs TRBV7-2 and TRBJ1-1; D remains unclear. V dropped 7 bases and J dropped 0 bases, with 12 bases sitting between them. Looked up from germline, CDR1 is SGHTA and CDR2 is FQGNSA. The CDR3 runs 14 residues. CDR3 DNA sequence: TGTGCCAGCACTCTGTGGGGAGTGAACACTGAAGCTTTCTTT. Translating it yields CASTLWGVNTEAFF.

This rearrangement joins TRBV20-1 to TRBJ1-3; D call uncertain. This CDR3 comprises 12 residues. The germline V gene encodes CDR1 DFQATT and CDR2 SNEGSKA (reference sequence). This chain's CDR3 is CSAEVFENTIYF. Here the CDR3 DNA reads TGCAGCGCAGAGGTTTTTGAAAACACCATATATTTT.

This clonotype was picked up a small number of times. The rearrangement joins TRBV6-1 to TRBJ1-2; no clear D. CDR1 is MNHNS and CDR2 is SASEGT in the germline V gene. The CDR3 is made up of 12 amino acids. The V gene lost 5 bases and the J gene lost 6 bases, with 10 bases spanning the gap. This CDR3 reads CASSRGEDGYTF. CDR3 DNA sequence: TGTGCCAGCAGTCGGGGTGAAGATGGCTACACCTTC.

The V and J genes are TRBV20-1 and TRBJ1-2, with TRBD1 as a possible D gene (5 bases). Germline loops: CDR1 DFQATT, CDR2 SNEGSKA (reference sequence). Trimming shortened V by 0 bases and J by 3 bases, and 11 bases separated the two germline ends. The CDR3 is 14 residues long. The CDR3 nucleotides read TGCAGTGCTAGAGACCCCGGGGGAGACTATGGCTACACCTTC. Translating gives CSARDPGGDYGYTF.

The V and J genes are TRBV7-6 and TRBJ1-3; D remains ambiguous. The CDR3 has 16 residues. The ends were cut back, 1 base at V and 0 bases at J, with 10 bases in the middle. Per the germline V gene, CDR1 is SGHVS and CDR2 is FNYEAQ. For the CDR3, the DNA is TGTGCCAGCAGCTTAGGATACAGTGGCTCTGGAAACACCATATATTTT. This encodes CASSLGYSGSGNTIYF.

Details on this clonotype: One end of the junction varies from germline; a read error may be responsible. The rearrangement uses TRBV15 and TRBJ2-3, with 7 bases fitting TRBD1. CDR3 length equals 17 residues. Germline values: CDR1 LNHNV, CDR2 YYDKDF (reference sequence). CDR3 sequence: CATSTFLDRQGTNTQYF. Written as DNA, the CDR3 is TGTGCCACCAGCACCTTTCTGGACAGGCAGGGCACAAATACGCAGTATTTT.

This rearrangement joins TRBV5-5 to TRBJ1-6, with D uncertain. The CDR3 is 14 residues long. Trimming cost V 0 bases and J 16 bases, with 17 bases left between them. Germline V gene lookup returns CDR1 SGHKS and CDR2 YYEKEE (reference sequence). The CDR3 DNA is TGTGCCAGCAGCTTGGTCTGGCGGGCCGAGTCTCTCCACTTT. Translated: CASSLVWRAESLHF.

This clonotype has a handful of counts. This rearrangement joins TRBV11-1 to TRBJ2-5; D gene unclear. CDR1 is SGHAT and CDR2 is FQDESV in the germline V gene (reference sequence). This CDR3 is 15 amino acids long. V lost 0 bases and J 1 base, leaving 9 bases between the germline ends. This chain's CDR3 is CASSLAGILQETQYF. The CDR3 nucleotides are TGTGCCAGCAGCTTAGCGGGGATCCTCCAAGAGACCCAGTACTTC.

In its sample, this clonotype was seen a few times. The genes are TRBV7-6 and TRBJ1-1; D is unresolved. The length of the CDR3 is 15 residues. Germline V CDR1 and CDR2: SGHVS, FNYEAQ. V gave up 1 base and J gave up 5 bases, with 14 bases separating them. The CDR3, as DNA: TGTGCCAGCAGCTTAGAAGGCGGGTGGGCTACTGAAGCTTTCTTT. Translating gives CASSLEGGWATEAFF.

The chain couples TRBV6-5 to TRBJ1-5; possibly TRBD1 for D (5 bases). Trimming pared 5 bases from V and 3 bases from J, leaving 11 bases between. CDR1 is MNHEY and CDR2 is SVGAGI in the germline V gene. The CDR3 runs to 14 residues. The CDR3 DNA is TGTGCCAGCAGTGCCTCAGGGCCCAATCAGCCCCAGCATTTT. Translated, it gives CASSASGPNQPQHF.